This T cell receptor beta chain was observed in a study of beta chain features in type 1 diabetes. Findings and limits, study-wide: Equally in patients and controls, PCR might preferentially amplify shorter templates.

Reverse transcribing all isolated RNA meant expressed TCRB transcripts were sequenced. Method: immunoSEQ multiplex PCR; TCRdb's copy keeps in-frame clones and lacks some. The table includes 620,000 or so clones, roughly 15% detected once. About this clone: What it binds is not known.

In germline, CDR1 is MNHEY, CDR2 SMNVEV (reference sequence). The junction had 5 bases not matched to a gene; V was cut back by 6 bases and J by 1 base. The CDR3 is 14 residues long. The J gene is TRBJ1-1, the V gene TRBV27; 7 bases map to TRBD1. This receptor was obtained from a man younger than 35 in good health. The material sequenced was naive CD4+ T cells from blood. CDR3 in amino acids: CASSRRQGNTEAFF. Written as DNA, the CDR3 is TGTGCCAGCAGCCGAAGACAGGGGAACACTGAAGCTTTCTTT.